This TCR beta chain was captured in a study of PD-1 blockade in classical Hodgkin lymphoma. Time point specified: cycle 4 day 1 (C4D1), after 6 weeks of nivolumab. Every patient relapsed after autologous stem cell transplantation, and brentuximab vedotin exposure varied. This clone was detected once. Sequenced by immunoSEQ multiplex PCR; TCRdb stores in-frame clones only, minus some. This sample has approximately 65,000 clones, with more than 80% found just once. The germline gives CDR1 SGHTA, CDR2 FQGNSA. After removal of 5 bases from V and 0 bases from J, the junction contained 6 bases not matched to a gene. The CDR3 spans 15 residues.

V usage is TRBV7-2 and J usage is TRBJ2-7; 8 bases agree with TRBD2. Sequencing used peripheral blood mononuclear cells (PBMCs), obtained before the fourth cycle of nivolumab. The sequence came from a human donor with classical Hodgkin lymphoma. The CDR3 reads CASSLDSGSSYEQYF. The CDR3 DNA follows: TGTGCCAGCAGCCTGGACAGCGGGAGCTCCTACGAGCAGTACTTC. Using reference TRBV7-2 and TRBJ2-7 for the parts outside the CDR3, the full variable domain is GAGVSQSPSNKVTEKGKDVELRCDPISGHTALYWYRQSLGQGLEFLIYFQGNSAPDKSGLPSDRFSAERTGGSVSTLTIQRTQQEDSAVYLCASSLDSGSSYEQYFGPGTRLTVT.